This T cell receptor (beta chain) was retrieved from a study of T cells in Graves' hyperthyroidism and ophthalmopathy (dated by TCRdb to about 2019). Describing the broader study: Peripheral blood was sampled at the time of initial diagnosis, prior to any treatment. TCR V-J signatures able to tell the groups apart were searched for in a discovery cohort of 90 to 100 patients, of whom roughly 42 had Graves' ophthalmopathy and 57 had stable Graves' hyperthyroidism. Prospective prediction of ophthalmopathy was tested in an independent validation cohort consisting of about 20 hyperthyroidism patients and approximately 16 patients who later progressed to ophthalmopathy. The 75 to 100 discovery patients were randomly divided into training and test sets at a 7:3 ratio. The study also compared thyroid tissue and blood T-cell repertoires from about 6 Graves' hyperthyroidism patients. Once sampling was done, hyperthyroidism patients were given methimazole at a starting dose of 30 mg daily, whereas ophthalmopathy patients were given high-dose intravenous methylprednisolone. The paper reports TCR Vbeta CDR3 sequencing of 135 peripheral blood samples: 40 to 45 ophthalmopathy, fewer than 85 hyperthyroidism and around 17 progressor patients. Overall study results and their limits: A model built on a 13 V-J signature distinguished ophthalmopathy from stable hyperthyroidism, reaching over 85% sensitivity and around 81% specificity in cross-validation and 80%/75% in testing. Most expanded thyroid clonotypes (frequency above 0.001) were also detected in blood, a finding suggesting that blood repertoires may reflect thyroid immune responses. In validation, the model predicted progression to ophthalmopathy with about 71% sensitivity and roughly 75% specificity, a median of around six months before onset. Sample size was not statistically predetermined, and investigators were not blinded to group allocation.

The TCR beta CDR3 regions were amplified from the RNA transcripts. The TCR CDR3 was subjected to a first round of RT-PCR using the HTBI primer set and the Qiagen OneStep RT-PCR kit. Libraries were constructed in a second round of multiplex PCR, after which size selection and purification were performed. Paired-end sequencing of the libraries was performed with 100 bp reads on an Illumina HiSeq2000. The authors' analysis ran thus. Raw data were processed with SOAPnuke, discarding reads with adapters, uncalled bases, mean Phred below 15, or no exact constant-primer or identifier match. High-quality paired reads were merged using COPE v1.2.5, and each unique nucleotide sequence was defined as a clonotype. MiTCR v1.1 was used to align the clonotypes against IMGT TRBV, TRBD and TRBJ reference segments. Analysis was restricted to V-J combinations with a frequency above 0.0001, which covered approximately 99% of repertoires. A TCS score was defined as the ratio of F50 (clonal expansion) to E x V (chaos), with BLOSUM62-based TCRdist applied between CDR3 peptides within each V-J. Welch's t-statistics and random forest reduced 500 to 550 V-J features to roughly 13, which were used in a naive Bayes classifier (R e1071). TCRdb trimmed the raw reads at Q25, called clones with MiXCR and kept productive beta chains. Rows are unified per CDR3 protein, each entry keeping the most common DNA and genes. It is TCRdb's table, rather than the study itself, that gives the V and J calls and clone size. The sample profile shows 700,000 or so distinct CDR3 sequences; around 17% of them were found once. In total, the top ten clones hold about 8.4% of the sample.

There are many counts of this clonotype. It lacks a known antigen. Base-call qualities are not available, and no considerably larger clone is one nucleotide away. A patient counted as having stable Graves' hyperthyroidism if no progression to ophthalmopathy occurred over 18 months of follow-up. Hyperthyroidism patients were newly diagnosed, had a disease duration of under 2 months, and were aged 18 to 65 years. Any patient with an uncontrolled infection, another autoimmune disease, pregnancy or lactation was excluded. Clinical symptoms, serum thyroxine and TRAb, thyroid ultrasound, and orbital computed tomography formed the basis for the diagnoses. PBMCs were separated from approximately 9.9 ml of fresh peripheral blood using Ficoll-Paque density gradient centrifugation. Total RNA was extracted with Trizol reagent, and quality was checked on an Agilent 2100 Bioanalyzer. The sequencing input was blood. The source is a man younger than 35 with Graves' hyperthyroidism.

This receptor carries the CDR3 CASKETSGRFYEQYF. At the DNA level, the sequence is TGTGCCAGCAAGGAAACTAGCGGGAGGTTTTACGAGCAGTACTTC. Recombination linked TRBV27 to TRBJ2-7, with TRBD2 matching 12 junction bases. Ends trimmed: V by 7 bases, J by 4 bases; bases unmatched to a gene: 8. The germline V gene (reference sequence) yields MNHEY for CDR1 and SMNVEV for CDR2. From the cysteine up to the phenylalanine, the CDR3 has a length of 15 residues. Here the CDR3 DNA is all that survives: 45 bases in frame from base 1.